This T cell receptor (beta chain) is from a study of regulatory T cells in long-lasting Graves disease. V was cut by 2 bases and J by 6 bases, with 11 bases left in between. The CDR3 totals 13 residues. The germline V gene has CDR1 SQVTM and CDR2 ANQGSEA. Documented time point: newly diagnosed GD, antithyroid drugs for less than 3 months. After RNA was extracted from PBMCs, the TCR library was made from it. Arm-PCR of CDR3 regions with iRepertoire HTBI primers generated TCR beta libraries. TCRdb independently ran MiXCR on the multiplex PCR reads; one entry per CDR3 protein. This sample yields about 540,000 distinct CDR3 sequences, of which approximately 15% are seen a single time; over 7.5% belongs to the top ten. The same sample was also used in a study of T cells in Graves' hyperthyroidism and ophthalmopathy.

J is TRBJ2-1 and V is TRBV29-1; no reliable D call. The source was peripheral blood mononuclear cells (PBMCs), collected at new diagnosis, from a patient treated with antithyroid drugs. This receptor was obtained from a man under 40 with Graves disease. Written as DNA, the CDR3 is TGCAGCGTTGAAATCGTCTCCGGCAATGAGCAGTTCTTC. Protein sequence: CSVEIVSGNEQFF.